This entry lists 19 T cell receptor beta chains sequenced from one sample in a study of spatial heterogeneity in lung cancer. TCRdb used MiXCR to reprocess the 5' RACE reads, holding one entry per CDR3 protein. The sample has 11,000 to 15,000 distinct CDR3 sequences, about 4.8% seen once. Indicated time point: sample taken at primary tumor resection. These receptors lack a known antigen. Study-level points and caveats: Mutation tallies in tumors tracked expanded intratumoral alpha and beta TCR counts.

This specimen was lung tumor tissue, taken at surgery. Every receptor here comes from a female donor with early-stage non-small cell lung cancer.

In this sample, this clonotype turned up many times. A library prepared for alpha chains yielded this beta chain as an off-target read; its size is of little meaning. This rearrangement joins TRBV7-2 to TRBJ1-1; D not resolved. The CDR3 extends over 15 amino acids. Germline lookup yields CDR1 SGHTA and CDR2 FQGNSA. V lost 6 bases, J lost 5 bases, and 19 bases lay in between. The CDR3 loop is CASRAEGFGRTEAFF. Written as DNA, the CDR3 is TGTGCCAGCAGGGCCGAAGGGTTTGGGAGAACTGAAGCTTTCTTT.

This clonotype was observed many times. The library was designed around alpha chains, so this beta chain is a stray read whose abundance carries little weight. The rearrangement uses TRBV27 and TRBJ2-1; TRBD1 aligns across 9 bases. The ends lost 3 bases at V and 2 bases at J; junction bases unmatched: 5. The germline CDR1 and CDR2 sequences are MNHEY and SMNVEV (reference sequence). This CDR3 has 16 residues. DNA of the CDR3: TGTGCCAGCAGTTTGCGGCGGACAGGGGCCTACAATGAGCAGTTCTTC. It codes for CASSLRRTGAYNEQFF.

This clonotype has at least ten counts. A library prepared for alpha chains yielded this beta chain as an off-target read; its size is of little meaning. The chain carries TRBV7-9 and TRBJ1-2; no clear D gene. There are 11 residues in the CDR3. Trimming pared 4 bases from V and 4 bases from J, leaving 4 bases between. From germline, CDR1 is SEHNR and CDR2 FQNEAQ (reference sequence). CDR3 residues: CASSSSYGYTF. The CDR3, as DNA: TGTGCCAGCAGCTCGTCCTATGGCTACACCTTC. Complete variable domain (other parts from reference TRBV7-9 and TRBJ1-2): DTGVSQNPRHKITKRGQNVTFRCDPISEHNRLYWYRQTLGQGPEFLTYFQNEAQLEKSRLLSDRFSAERPKGSFSTLEIQRTEQGDSAMYLCASSSSYGYTFGSGTRLTVV.

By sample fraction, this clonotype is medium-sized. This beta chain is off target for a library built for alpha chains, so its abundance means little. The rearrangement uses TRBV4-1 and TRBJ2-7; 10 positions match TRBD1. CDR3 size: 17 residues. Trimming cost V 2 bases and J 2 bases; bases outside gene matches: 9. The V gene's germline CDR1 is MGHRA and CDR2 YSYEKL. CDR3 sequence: CASSQTPAGQGTYEQYF. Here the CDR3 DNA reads TGCGCCAGCAGCCAAACTCCCGCGGGACAGGGGACCTACGAGCAGTACTTC.

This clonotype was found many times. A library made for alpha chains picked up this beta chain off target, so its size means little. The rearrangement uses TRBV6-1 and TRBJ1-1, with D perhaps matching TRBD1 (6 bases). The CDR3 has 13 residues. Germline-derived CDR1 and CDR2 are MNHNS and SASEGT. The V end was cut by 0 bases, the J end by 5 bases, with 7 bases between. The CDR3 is CASSEAGQTEAFF. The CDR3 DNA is TGTGCCAGCAGTGAAGCGGGACAAACTGAAGCTTTCTTT.

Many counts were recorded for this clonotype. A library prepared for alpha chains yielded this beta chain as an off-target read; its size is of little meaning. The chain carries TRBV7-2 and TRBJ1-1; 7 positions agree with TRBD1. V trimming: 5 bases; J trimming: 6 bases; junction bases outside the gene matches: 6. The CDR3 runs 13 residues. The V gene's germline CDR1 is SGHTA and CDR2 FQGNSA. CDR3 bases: TGTGCCAGCAGCCCCACAGGGGTGGCTGAAGCTTTCTTT. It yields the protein CASSPTGVAEAFF.

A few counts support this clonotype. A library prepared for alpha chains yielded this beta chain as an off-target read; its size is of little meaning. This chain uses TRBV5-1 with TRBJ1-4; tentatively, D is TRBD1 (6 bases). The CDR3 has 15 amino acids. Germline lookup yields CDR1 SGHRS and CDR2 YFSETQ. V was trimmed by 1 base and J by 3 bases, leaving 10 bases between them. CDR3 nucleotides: TGCGCCAGCAGCTTGAGCGGGGGGCCTAATGAAAAACTGTTTTTT. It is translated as CASSLSGGPNEKLFF. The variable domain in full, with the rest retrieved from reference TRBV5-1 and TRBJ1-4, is KAGVTQTPRYLIKTRGQQVTLSCSPISGHRSVSWYQQTPGQGLQFLFEYFSETQRNKGNFPGRFSGRQFSNSRSEMNVSTLELGDSALYLCASSLSGGPNEKLFFGSGTQLSVL.

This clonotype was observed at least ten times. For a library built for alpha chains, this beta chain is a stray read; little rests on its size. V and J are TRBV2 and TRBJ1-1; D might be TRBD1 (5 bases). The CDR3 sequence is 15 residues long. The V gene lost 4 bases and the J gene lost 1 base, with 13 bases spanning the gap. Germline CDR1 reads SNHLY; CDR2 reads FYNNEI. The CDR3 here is CASSATGLGNTEAFF. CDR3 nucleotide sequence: TGTGCCAGCAGTGCAACGGGGCTGGGGAACACTGAAGCTTTCTTT.

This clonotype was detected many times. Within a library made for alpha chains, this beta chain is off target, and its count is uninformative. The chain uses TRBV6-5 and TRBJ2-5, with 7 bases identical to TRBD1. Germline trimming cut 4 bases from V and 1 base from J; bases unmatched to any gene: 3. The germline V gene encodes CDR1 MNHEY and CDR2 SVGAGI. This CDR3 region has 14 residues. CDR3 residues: CASSWTGPQETQYF. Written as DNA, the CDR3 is TGTGCCAGCAGTTGGACAGGTCCCCAAGAGACCCAGTACTTC.

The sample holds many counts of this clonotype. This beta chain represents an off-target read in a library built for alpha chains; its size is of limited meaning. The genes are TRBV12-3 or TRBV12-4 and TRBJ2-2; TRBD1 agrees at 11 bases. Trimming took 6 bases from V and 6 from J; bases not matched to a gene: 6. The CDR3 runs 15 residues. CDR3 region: CASRFPGQGAGELFF. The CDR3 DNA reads TGTGCCAGCAGATTCCCGGGACAGGGGGCCGGGGAGCTGTTTTTT.

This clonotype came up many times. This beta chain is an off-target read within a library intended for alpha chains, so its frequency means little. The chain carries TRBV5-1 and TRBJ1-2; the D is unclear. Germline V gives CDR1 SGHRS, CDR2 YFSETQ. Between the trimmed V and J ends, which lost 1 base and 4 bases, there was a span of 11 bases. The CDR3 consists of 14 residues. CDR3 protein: CASSLRDASYGYTF. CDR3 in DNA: TGCGCCAGCAGCTTGCGAGACGCATCCTATGGCTACACCTTC. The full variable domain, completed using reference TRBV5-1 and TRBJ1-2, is KAGVTQTPRYLIKTRGQQVTLSCSPISGHRSVSWYQQTPGQGLQFLFEYFSETQRNKGNFPGRFSGRQFSNSRSEMNVSTLELGDSALYLCASSLRDASYGYTFGSGTRLTVV.

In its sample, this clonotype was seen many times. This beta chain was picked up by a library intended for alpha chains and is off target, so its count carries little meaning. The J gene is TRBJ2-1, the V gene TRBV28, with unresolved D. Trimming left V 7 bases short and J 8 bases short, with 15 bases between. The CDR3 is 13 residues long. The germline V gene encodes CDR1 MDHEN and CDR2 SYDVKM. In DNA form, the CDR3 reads TGTGCCAGCAAGGAAAATCTTTTATATGAGCAGTTCTTC. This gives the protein CASKENLLYEQFF.

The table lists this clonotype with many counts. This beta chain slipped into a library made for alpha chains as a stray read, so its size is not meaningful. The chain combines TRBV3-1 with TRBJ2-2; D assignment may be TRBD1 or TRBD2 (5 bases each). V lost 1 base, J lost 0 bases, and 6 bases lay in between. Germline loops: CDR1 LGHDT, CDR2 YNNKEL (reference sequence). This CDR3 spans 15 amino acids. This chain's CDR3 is CASSQGGTNTGELFF. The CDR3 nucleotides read TGTGCCAGCAGCCAAGGGGGGACGAACACCGGGGAGCTGTTTTTT.

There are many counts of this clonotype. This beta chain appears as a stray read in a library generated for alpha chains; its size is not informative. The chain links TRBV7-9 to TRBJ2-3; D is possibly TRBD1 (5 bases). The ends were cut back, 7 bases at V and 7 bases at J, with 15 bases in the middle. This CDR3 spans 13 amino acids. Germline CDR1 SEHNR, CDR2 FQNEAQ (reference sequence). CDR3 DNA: TGTGCCAGCACGTTGGAAGGGGTAAATACGCAGTATTTT. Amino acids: CASTLEGVNTQYF.

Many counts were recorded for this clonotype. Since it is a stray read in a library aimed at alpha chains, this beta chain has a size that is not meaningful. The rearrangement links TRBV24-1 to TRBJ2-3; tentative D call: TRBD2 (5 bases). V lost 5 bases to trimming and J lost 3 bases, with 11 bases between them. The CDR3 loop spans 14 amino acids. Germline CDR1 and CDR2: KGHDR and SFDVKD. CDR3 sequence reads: CATSGYGETDTQYF. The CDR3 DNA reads TGTGCCACCAGTGGGTATGGGGAGACAGATACGCAGTATTTT.

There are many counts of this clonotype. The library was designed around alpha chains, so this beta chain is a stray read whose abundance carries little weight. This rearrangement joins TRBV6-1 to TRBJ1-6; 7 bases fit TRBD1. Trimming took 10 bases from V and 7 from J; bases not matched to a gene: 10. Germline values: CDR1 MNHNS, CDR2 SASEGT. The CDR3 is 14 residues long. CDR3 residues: CATGQDPSNSPLHF. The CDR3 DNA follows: TGTGCCACCGGACAGGACCCTTCGAATTCACCCCTCCACTTT.

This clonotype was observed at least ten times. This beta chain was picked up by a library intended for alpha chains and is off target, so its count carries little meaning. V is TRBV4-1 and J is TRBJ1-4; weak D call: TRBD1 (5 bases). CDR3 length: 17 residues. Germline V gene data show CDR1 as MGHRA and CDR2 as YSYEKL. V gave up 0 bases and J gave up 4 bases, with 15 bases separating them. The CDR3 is CASSQDVRGGVNEKLFF. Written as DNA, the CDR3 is TGCGCCAGCAGCCAAGATGTGCGTGGGGGTGTTAATGAAAAACTGTTTTTT.

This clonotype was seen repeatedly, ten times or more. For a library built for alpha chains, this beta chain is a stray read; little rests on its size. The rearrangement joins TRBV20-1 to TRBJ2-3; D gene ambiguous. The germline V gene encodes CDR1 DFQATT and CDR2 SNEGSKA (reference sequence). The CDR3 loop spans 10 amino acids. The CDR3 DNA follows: TGCTCAGGCCTCACAGATACGCAGTATTTT. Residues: CSGLTDTQYF.

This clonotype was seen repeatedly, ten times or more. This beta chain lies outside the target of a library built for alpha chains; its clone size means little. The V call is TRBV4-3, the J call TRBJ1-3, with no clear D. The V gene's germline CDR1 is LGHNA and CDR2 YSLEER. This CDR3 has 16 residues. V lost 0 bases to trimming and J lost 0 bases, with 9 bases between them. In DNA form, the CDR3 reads TGCGCCAGCAGCCAAGATCCGGCAGTCTCTGGAAACACCATATATTTT. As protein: CASSQDPAVSGNTIYF.